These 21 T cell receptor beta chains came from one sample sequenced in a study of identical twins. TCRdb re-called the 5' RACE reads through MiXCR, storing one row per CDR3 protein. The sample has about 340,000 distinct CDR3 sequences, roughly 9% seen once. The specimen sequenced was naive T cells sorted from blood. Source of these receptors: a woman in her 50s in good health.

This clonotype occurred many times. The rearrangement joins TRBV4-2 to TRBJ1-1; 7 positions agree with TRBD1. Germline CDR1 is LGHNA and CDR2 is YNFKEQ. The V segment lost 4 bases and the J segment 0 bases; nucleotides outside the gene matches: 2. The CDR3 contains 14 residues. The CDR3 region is CASSRDRLNTEAFF. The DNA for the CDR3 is TGTGCCAGCAGCCGGGACAGACTGAACACTGAAGCTTTCTTT.

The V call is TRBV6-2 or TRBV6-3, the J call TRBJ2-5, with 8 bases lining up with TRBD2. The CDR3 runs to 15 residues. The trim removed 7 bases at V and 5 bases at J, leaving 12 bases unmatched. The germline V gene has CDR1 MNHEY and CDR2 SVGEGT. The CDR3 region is CASISGAGALETQYF. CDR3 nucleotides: TGTGCCAGCATCAGTGGAGCGGGAGCGCTGGAGACCCAGTACTTC.

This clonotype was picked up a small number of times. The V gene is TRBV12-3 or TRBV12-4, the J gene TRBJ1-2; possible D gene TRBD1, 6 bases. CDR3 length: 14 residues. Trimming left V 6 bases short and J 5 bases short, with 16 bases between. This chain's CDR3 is CASRSQGVSYGYTF. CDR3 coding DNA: TGTGCCAGCAGATCACAGGGTGTCAGTTATGGCTACACCTTC.

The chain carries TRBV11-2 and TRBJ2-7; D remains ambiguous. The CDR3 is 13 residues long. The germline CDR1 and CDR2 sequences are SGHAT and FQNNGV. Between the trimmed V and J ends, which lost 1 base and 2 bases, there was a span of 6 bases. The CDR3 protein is CASSLAITYEQYV. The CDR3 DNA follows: TGTGCCAGCAGCTTAGCTATCACCTACGAGCAGTACGTC.

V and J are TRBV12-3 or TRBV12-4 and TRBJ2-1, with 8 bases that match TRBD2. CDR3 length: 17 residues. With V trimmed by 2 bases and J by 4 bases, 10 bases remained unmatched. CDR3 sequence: CASSLMILAGPYNEQFF. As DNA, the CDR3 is TGTGCCAGCAGTTTAATGATTCTAGCGGGCCCTTACAATGAGCAGTTCTTC.

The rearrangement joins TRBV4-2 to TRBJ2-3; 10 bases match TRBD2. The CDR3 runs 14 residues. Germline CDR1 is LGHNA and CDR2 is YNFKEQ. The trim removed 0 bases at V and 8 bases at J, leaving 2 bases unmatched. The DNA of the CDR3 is TGTGCCAGCAGCCAAGAAGGACTAGCGGCTACGCAGTATTTT. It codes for CASSQEGLAATQYF.

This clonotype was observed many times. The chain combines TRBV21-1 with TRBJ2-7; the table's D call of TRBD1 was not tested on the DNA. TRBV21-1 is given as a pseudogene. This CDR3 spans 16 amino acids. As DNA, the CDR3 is TGTGCCAGCAGCAAAGGTTGGGACAGGTCCCCCTACGAGCAGTACGTC. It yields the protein CASSKGWDRSPYEQYV.

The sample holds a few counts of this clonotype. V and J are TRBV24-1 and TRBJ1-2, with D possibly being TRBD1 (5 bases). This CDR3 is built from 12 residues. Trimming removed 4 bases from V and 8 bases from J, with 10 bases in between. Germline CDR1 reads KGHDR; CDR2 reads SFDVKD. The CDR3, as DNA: TGTGCCACCAGTGACCTGGGACGCGGCTACACCTTC. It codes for CATSDLGRGYTF.

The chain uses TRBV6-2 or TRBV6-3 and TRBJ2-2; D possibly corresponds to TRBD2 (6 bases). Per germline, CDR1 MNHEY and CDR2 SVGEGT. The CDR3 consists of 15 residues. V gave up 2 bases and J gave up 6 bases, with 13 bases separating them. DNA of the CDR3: TGTGCCAGCAGTTACACTAGCATAGTCGCCGGGGAGCTGTTTTTT. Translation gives CASSYTSIVAGELFF.

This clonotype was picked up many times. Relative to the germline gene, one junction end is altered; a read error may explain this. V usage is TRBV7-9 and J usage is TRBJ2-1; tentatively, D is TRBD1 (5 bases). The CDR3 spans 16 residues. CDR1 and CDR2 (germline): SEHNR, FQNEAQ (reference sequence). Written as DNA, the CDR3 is TGTGCCAGCAGATTAGTCCCACAGGCCAAGAACAATGAGCAGTTCTTC. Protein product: CASRLVPQAKNNEQFF.

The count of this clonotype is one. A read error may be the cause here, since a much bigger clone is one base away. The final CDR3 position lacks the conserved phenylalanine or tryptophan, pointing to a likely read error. In nucleotides, the CDR3 is TGTGCCAGCAGCTACGTGAACACTGAAGCTTTCTGT. The encoded protein is CASSYVNTEAFC. The chain joins TRBV5-6 to TRBJ1-1; no definite D call. Germline CDR1 is SGHDT and CDR2 is YYEEEE. V was shortened by 3 bases and J by 0 bases, with 3 bases between the two germline ends. The CDR3 has 12 amino acids.

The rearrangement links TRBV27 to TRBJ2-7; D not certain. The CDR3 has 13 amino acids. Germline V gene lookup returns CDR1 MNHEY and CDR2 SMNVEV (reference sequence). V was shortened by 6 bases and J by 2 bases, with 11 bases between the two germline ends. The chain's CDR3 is CASRRNPAYEQYF. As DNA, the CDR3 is TGTGCCAGCAGGCGGAACCCTGCCTACGAGCAGTACTTC.

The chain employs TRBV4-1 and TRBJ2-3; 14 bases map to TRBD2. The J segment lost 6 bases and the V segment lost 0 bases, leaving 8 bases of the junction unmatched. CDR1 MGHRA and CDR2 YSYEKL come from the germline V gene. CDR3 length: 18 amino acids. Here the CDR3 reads CASSQDSGTSGRFDTQYF. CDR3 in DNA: TGCGCCAGCAGCCAAGATTCGGGGACTAGCGGGAGATTCGATACGCAGTATTTT.

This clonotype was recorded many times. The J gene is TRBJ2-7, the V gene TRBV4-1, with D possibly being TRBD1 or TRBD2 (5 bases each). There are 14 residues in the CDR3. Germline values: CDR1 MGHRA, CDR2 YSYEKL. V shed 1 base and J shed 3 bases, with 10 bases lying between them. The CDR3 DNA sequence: TGCGCCAGCAGCCAAGTTGGGACCGTCTACGAGCAGTACTTC. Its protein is CASSQVGTVYEQYF.

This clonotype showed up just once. Written as DNA, the CDR3 is TGTGCCAGCAGCCCCACAGGAGCACGGGTCACAGATACGCAGTATTTT. As protein: CASSPTGARVTDTQYF. This sequence joins TRBV12-3 or TRBV12-4 and TRBJ2-3; TRBD1 is a possible D gene (5 bases). This CDR3 region has 16 residues. V dropped 6 bases and J dropped 2 bases, with 18 bases sitting between them.

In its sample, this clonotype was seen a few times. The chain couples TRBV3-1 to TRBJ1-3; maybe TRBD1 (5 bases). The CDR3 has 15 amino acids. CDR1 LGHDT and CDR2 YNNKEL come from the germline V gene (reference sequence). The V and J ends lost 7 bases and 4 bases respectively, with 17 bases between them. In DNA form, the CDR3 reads TGTGCCAGCACGAGGGGCCCTCCGGGCGGAAACACCATATATTTT. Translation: CASTRGPPGGNTIYF.

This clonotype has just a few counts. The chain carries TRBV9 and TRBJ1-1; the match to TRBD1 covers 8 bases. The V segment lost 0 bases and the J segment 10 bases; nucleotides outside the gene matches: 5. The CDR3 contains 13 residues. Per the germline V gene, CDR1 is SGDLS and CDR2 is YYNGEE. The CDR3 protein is CASSVAGGGGAFF. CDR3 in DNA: TGTGCCAGCAGCGTAGCAGGGGGCGGAGGAGCTTTCTTT.

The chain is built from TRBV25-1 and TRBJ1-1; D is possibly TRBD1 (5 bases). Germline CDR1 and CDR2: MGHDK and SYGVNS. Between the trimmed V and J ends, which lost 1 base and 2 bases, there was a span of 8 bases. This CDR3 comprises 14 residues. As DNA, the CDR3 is TGTGCCAGCAGTGAATTTCGGGGCAACACTGAAGCTTTCTTT. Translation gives CASSEFRGNTEAFF.

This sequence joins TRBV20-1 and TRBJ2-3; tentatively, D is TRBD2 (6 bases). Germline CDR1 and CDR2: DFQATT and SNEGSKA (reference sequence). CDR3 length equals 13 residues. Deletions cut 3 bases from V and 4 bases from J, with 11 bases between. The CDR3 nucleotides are TGCAGTGCTAGTCTCCCGGGAGCAGATACGCAGTATTTT. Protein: CSASLPGADTQYF.

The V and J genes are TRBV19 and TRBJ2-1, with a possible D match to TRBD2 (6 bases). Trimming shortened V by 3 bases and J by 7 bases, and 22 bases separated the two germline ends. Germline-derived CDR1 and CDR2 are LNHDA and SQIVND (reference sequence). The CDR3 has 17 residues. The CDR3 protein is CASSIPGVAEFVNEQFF. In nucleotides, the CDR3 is TGTGCCAGTAGTATCCCTGGAGTAGCGGAGTTTGTTAATGAGCAGTTCTTC.

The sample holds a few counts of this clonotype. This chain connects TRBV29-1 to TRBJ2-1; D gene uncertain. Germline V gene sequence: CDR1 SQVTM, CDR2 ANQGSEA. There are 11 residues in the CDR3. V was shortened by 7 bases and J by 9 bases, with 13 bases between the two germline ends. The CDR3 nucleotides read TGCAGCGGTTCCCACTACGGTGAGCAGTTCTTC. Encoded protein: CSGSHYGEQFF.